The sequence of this T cell receptor beta chain was determined in a study of blood T cell repertoires in COVID-19. Study summary: COVID-19 samples, acute and convalescent, were from the United States, Italy and Spain. T cells, B-cell-depleted T cells, or PBMCs provided the cDNA or gDNA that served as material.

Clones were read by immunoSEQ multiplex PCR, and TCRdb kept only the in-frame ones, dropping some. The sample holds just under 250,000 clones, approximately 83% seen once. In germline, CDR1 is SGHTA, CDR2 FQGTGA. There are 16 residues in the CDR3. The V and J ends lost 5 bases and 5 bases respectively, with 19 bases between them. V is TRBV7-3 and J is TRBJ1-5, with a tentative D call TRBD1 (5 bases). This sequence was found in a woman aged 30 to 39 who had recovered from COVID-19. The specimen sequenced was peripheral blood. The CDR3 DNA reads as TGTGCCAGCAGCCTCCACCAACAGGTTCGTGATCAGCCCCAGCATTTT. It codes for CASSLHQQVRDQPQHF.